These 22 T cell receptor beta chains came from one sample sequenced in a study of blood T cell repertoires in COVID-19. Assay used: immunoSEQ multiplex PCR; TCRdb lists only in-frame clones, some missing. Of 150,000 to 190,000 clones in the sample, 76% were seen once. Input material: peripheral blood. These TCRs come from a woman older than 75 with acute or convalescent COVID-19.

This clone was picked up a small number of times. The rearrangement uses TRBV11-2 and TRBJ2-3, with TRBD2 as a possible D gene (6 bases). Germline values: CDR1 SGHAT, CDR2 FQNNGV. V lost 3 bases to trimming and J lost 2 bases, with 15 bases between them. The CDR3 extends over 16 amino acids. The CDR3 DNA sequence: TGTGCCAGCAGCTTTCTAACGGGACTCAACACAGATACGCAGTATTTT. Its protein product is CASSFLTGLNTDTQYF.

The rearrangement uses TRBV7-2 and TRBJ1-6, with TRBD1 matching over 9 bases. V dropped 3 bases and J dropped 11; count of bases not matched to a gene: 5. In germline, CDR1 is SGHTA, CDR2 FQGNSA. The CDR3 spans 14 residues. The CDR3 protein is CASSFQRDRAPLHF. DNA for the CDR3: TGTGCCAGCAGCTTTCAAAGGGACAGGGCACCCCTCCACTTT.

This clone was detected a few times. The chain uses TRBV7-9 and TRBJ2-3, with TRBD1 matching over 8 bases. The CDR3 loop spans 14 amino acids. Trimming removed 5 bases from V and 1 base from J; junction bases left unmatched: 2. From germline, CDR1 is SEHNR and CDR2 FQNEAQ (reference sequence). Here the CDR3 DNA reads TGTGCCAGCAGCGGGGGACAGGGCACAGATACGCAGTATTTT. It specifies CASSGGQGTDTQYF.

This chain connects TRBV19 to TRBJ1-5, with D possibly matching TRBD1 (5 bases). Germline CDR1 LNHDA, CDR2 SQIVND (reference sequence). CDR3 length: 15 amino acids. Trimming took off 4 bases at V and 0 bases at J, with 10 bases between the two ends. This chain's CDR3 is CASSRTPYSNQPQHF. In nucleotides, the CDR3 is TGTGCCAGTAGTAGGACACCTTATAGCAATCAGCCCCAGCATTTT.

This clone was seen more than once but under ten times. V usage is TRBV5-1 and J usage is TRBJ1-1; the match to TRBD1 covers 8 bases. The length of the CDR3 is 14 residues. Germline V lookup: CDR1 SGHRS, CDR2 YFSETQ. After removal of 4 bases from V and 5 bases from J, the junction contained 7 bases not matched to a gene. The DNA of the CDR3 is TGCGCCAGCAGCACCGGACAGGGAGGGACTGAAGCTTTCTTT. It translates to CASSTGQGGTEAFF.

The V gene is TRBV14, the J gene TRBJ2-3; D perhaps matches TRBD1 (6 bases). Per germline, CDR1 SGHDN and CDR2 FVKESK. The CDR3 is 15 amino acids. Deletions cut 5 bases from V and 0 bases from J, with 12 bases between. This chain's CDR3 is CASSAGTTSTDTQYF. The CDR3 nucleotides read TGTGCCAGCAGCGCCGGGACAACAAGCACAGATACGCAGTATTTT.

In its sample, this clone was seen a few times. CDR3 coding DNA: TGTGCTAGTGGCGGACAGGGCAACACTGAAGCTTTCTTT. It codes for CASGGQGNTEAFF. The chain is built from TRBV12-5 and TRBJ1-1; TRBD1 matches at 8 bases. CDR1 and CDR2 from the germline V gene are LGHNT and FRNRAP. The CDR3 totals 13 residues. V gave up 6 bases and J gave up 2 bases; unmatched junction bases: 2.

The chain combines TRBV6-6 with TRBJ2-1, with a tentative D call TRBD2 (6 bases). The length of the CDR3 is 15 residues. Trimming shortened V by 8 bases and J by 7 bases, and 21 bases separated the two germline ends. Germline lookup yields CDR1 MNHNY and CDR2 SVGAGI (reference sequence). The CDR3 sequence: CASSGQAGGRNEQFF. The CDR3, as DNA: TGTGCCAGCTCCGGTCAGGCTGGGGGGAGGAATGAGCAGTTCTTC.

The chain is built from TRBV6-2 or TRBV6-3 and TRBJ1-2; perhaps TRBD1 as D (5 bases). The CDR3 has 15 amino acids. Germline assignment: CDR1 MNHEY and CDR2 SVGEGT. Trimming cost V 6 bases and J 8 bases, with 22 bases left between them. The CDR3 coding sequence is TGTGCCAGCAGCCTCCAGGGCCTCGTCCCTGGAGGCTACACCTTC. Amino acids: CASSLQGLVPGGYTF.

This clone turned up a few times. This chain uses TRBV7-2 with TRBJ2-1; 13 bases map to TRBD2. The CDR3 sequence is 16 residues long. Germline V CDR1 and CDR2: SGHTA, FQGNSA. Unmatched junction bases numbered 5, after V lost 5 bases and J lost 4 bases. DNA for the CDR3: TGTGCCAGCAGCCCGACTAGCGGGGGGCTATACAATGAGCAGTTCTTC. Its translation: CASSPTSGGLYNEQFF.

This chain uses TRBV3-1 (or the pseudogene TRBV3-2) with TRBJ2-3, with D possibly being TRBD1 (6 bases). CDR3 length equals 14 residues. Germline-derived CDR1 and CDR2 are LGHDT and YNNKEL (reference sequence). V was clipped by 3 bases and J by 3 bases, with 10 bases between them. This chain's CDR3 is CASSQAGVTDTQYF. The CDR3 DNA is TGTGCCAGCAGCCAGGCAGGGGTTACAGATACGCAGTATTTT.

The J gene is TRBJ2-5, the V gene TRBV12-5; TRBD1 aligns across 7 bases. The CDR3 is made up of 13 amino acids. Trimming removed 5 bases from V and 3 bases from J; junction bases left unmatched: 3. The V gene's germline CDR1 is LGHNT and CDR2 FRNRAP. The DNA of the CDR3 is TGTGCTAGTGGTGGCGACAGGGAAGAGACCCAGTACTTC. Amino acids: CASGGDREETQYF.

V gene TRBV2 combines with J gene TRBJ1-2; D call uncertain. Germline V gene lookup returns CDR1 SNHLY and CDR2 FYNNEI. The V end lost 5 bases, the J end lost 4 bases, and 14 bases lay between the germline ends. The CDR3 loop spans 14 amino acids. CDR3 in amino acids: CASSIEEGGYGYTF. The CDR3 bases are TGTGCCAGCAGTATAGAGGAGGGAGGCTATGGCTACACCTTC. Variable domain in full (rest from reference TRBV2 and TRBJ1-2): EPEVTQTPSHQVTQMGQEVILRCVPISNHLYFYWYRQILGQKVEFLVSFYNNEISEKSEIFDDQFSVERPDGSNFTLKIRSTKLEDSAMYFCASSIEEGGYGYTFGSGTRLTVV.

This chain joins TRBV2 and TRBJ1-2; TRBD1 matches at 9 bases. V was pared by 7 bases and J by 6 bases, with 9 bases of the junction left unmatched. Per germline, CDR1 SNHLY and CDR2 FYNNEI. This CDR3 region has 14 residues. The chain's CDR3 is CASKQGAQSNGYTF. The CDR3, as DNA: TGTGCCAGCAAACAGGGGGCACAATCGAATGGCTACACCTTC.

The chain links TRBV3-1 (or the pseudogene TRBV3-2) to TRBJ2-5; 10 nucleotides line up with TRBD2. This CDR3 has 18 amino acids. Germline loops: CDR1 LGHDT, CDR2 YNNKEL (reference sequence). The V and J ends lost 1 base and 1 base, in that order; junction bases with no gene match: 9. CDR3 in amino acids: CASSQVYLRTSGQETQYF. For the CDR3, the DNA is TGTGCCAGCAGCCAAGTTTATCTGAGGACTAGCGGCCAAGAGACCCAGTACTTC.

The rearrangement uses TRBV7-2 and TRBJ2-2; D gene ambiguous. The CDR3 has 13 residues. Germline V gene lookup returns CDR1 SGHTA and CDR2 FQGNSA. V gave up 5 bases and J gave up 6 bases, with 10 bases separating them. The CDR3 bases are TGTGCCAGCAGCCCCATCAGGTCCGGGGAGCTGTTTTTT. Its translation is CASSPIRSGELFF.

The V call is TRBV28, the J call TRBJ2-5, with D possibly matching TRBD1 (5 bases). The CDR3 runs to 14 residues. From germline, CDR1 is MDHEN and CDR2 SYDVKM. V lost 6 bases and J lost 1, with 12 bases in between. The CDR3 loop reads CASSTGLPQETQYF. The CDR3 coding sequence is TGTGCCAGCAGCACAGGCCTCCCCCAAGAGACCCAGTACTTC. The full variable domain, completed using reference TRBV28 and TRBJ2-5, is DVKVTQSSRYLVKRTGEKVFLECVQDMDHENMFWYRQDPGLGLRLIYFSYDVKMKEKGDIPEGYSVSREKKERFSLILESASTNQTSMYLCASSTGLPQETQYFGPGTRLLVL.

V usage is TRBV3-1 (or the pseudogene TRBV3-2) and J usage is TRBJ1-5; 8 bases are a match to TRBD1. The CDR3 contains 15 residues. Trimming removed 4 bases from V and 2 bases from J; junction bases left unmatched: 4. Germline V CDR1 and CDR2: LGHDT, YNNKEL (reference sequence). The CDR3 bases are TGTGCCAGCAGCCGGCTGACAGGGGGCAATCAGCCCCAGCATTTT. Protein: CASSRLTGGNQPQHF.

This chain connects TRBV18 to TRBJ1-5; 7 positions match TRBD1. V shed 8 bases, J shed 6 bases, and the junction held 4 bases outside the gene matches. CDR1 and CDR2 (germline): KGHSH, LQKENI. CDR3 length: 12 residues. The CDR3 reads CASTDRVQPQHF. As DNA, the CDR3 is TGTGCCAGCACCGACAGGGTTCAGCCCCAGCATTTT.

This clone appeared a single time. The genes are TRBV11-2 and TRBJ2-7; D is undetermined. CDR3 size: 12 residues. Trimming removed 5 bases at V and 10 bases at J, with 15 bases between. Germline V CDR1 and CDR2: SGHAT, FQNNGV. The CDR3 is CASSPGPSVQYF. CDR3 DNA sequence: TGTGCCAGCAGCCCAGGTCCTTCAGTCCAGTACTTC.

The V and J genes are TRBV28 and TRBJ1-4; D remains unclear. The CDR3 runs 16 residues. The germline V and J ends were trimmed by 6 bases and 8 bases, with 22 bases remaining between them. CDR1 is MDHEN, CDR2 SYDVKM, per germline. The CDR3 loop is CASSPPRGHFAEKLFF. Written as DNA, the CDR3 is TGTGCCAGCAGCCCCCCGAGAGGGCACTTTGCGGAAAAACTGTTTTTT.

The chain recombines TRBV5-1 with TRBJ1-1; D unresolved. This CDR3 comprises 13 residues. Trimming pared 0 bases from V and 1 base from J, leaving 4 bases between. Germline V gene data show CDR1 as SGHRS and CDR2 as YFSETQ. The CDR3 nucleotides read TGCGCCAGCAGCTTGGCAGAGAACACTGAAGCTTTCTTT. Encoded protein: CASSLAENTEAFF. Variable domain in full (rest from reference TRBV5-1 and TRBJ1-1): KAGVTQTPRYLIKTRGQQVTLSCSPISGHRSVSWYQQTPGQGLQFLFEYFSETQRNKGNFPGRFSGRQFSNSRSEMNVSTLELGDSALYLCASSLAENTEAFFGQGTRLTVV.